Each of the 20 T cell receptor beta chains below was sequenced from the same sample in a study of beta chain features in type 1 diabetes. The sequenced template was cDNA made from the entire isolated RNA. TCRdb's copy holds only in-frame clones and misses some; the assay was immunoSEQ multiplex PCR. Of more than 130,000 clones listed, about 7.1% are singletons. The sequencing input was central memory CD4+ T cells from blood. These receptors were collected from a woman aged 30 to 39 in good health.

This clone was seen a few times. This chain joins TRBV9 and TRBJ2-5; D unclear. Between the trimmed V and J ends, which lost 0 bases and 9 bases, there was a span of 12 bases. Per germline, CDR1 SGDLS and CDR2 YYNGEE. The CDR3 spans 13 residues. Here the CDR3 reads CASSVDQARSQYF. The CDR3 DNA follows: TGTGCCAGCAGCGTAGACCAGGCAAGGTCCCAGTACTTC.

This clone was seen more than once but under ten times. This chain joins TRBV25-1 and TRBJ2-7, with a weak D call TRBD1 (6 bases). Trimming took 5 bases from V and 2 from J, leaving 16 bases between them. Looked up from germline, CDR1 is MGHDK and CDR2 is SYGVNS. This CDR3 has 15 residues. In DNA, the CDR3 is TGTGCCAGCAGTTCCACTTTACAGGGTACCTACGAGCAGTACTTC. It is translated as CASSSTLQGTYEQYF.

In its sample, this clone was seen a few times. V gene TRBV7-9 combines with J gene TRBJ2-1; 8 bases are a match to TRBD2. Germline lookup yields CDR1 SEHNR and CDR2 FQNEAQ (reference sequence). There are 15 residues in the CDR3. V lost 5 bases to trimming and J lost 5 bases; unmatched junction nucleotides: 8. CDR3 in DNA: TGTGCCAGCAGCCCTGCCGGGACTAGACACAATGAGCAGTTCTTC. Protein sequence: CASSPAGTRHNEQFF.

This clone was seen a handful of times. V usage is TRBV10-3 and J usage is TRBJ2-1; the match to TRBD2 covers 8 bases. Germline V lookup: CDR1 ENHRY, CDR2 SYGVKD. Losses at the gene ends were 4 bases for V and 5 bases for J; bases not matched to a gene: 7. The CDR3 spans 15 residues. The chain's CDR3 is CAISAEAGVNNEQFF. CDR3 in DNA: TGTGCCATCAGTGCCGAAGCGGGAGTGAACAATGAGCAGTTCTTC.

This chain connects TRBV18 to TRBJ1-2; TRBD1 matches 7 bases. Germline V gene lookup returns CDR1 KGHSH and CDR2 LQKENI. The CDR3 extends over 16 amino acids. Trimming removed 3 bases from V and 0 bases from J; junction bases left unmatched: 7. CDR3 region: CASSPTTGTANYGYTF. Written as DNA, the CDR3 is TGTGCCAGCTCACCGACCACAGGGACAGCTAACTATGGCTACACCTTC.

This clone was detected only a few times. The chain joins TRBV23-1 to TRBJ2-6, with 10 bases aligning to TRBD1. TRBV23-1 is given ORF status, its function remaining uncertain. The CDR3 has 20 residues. The ends lost 0 bases at V and 0 bases at J; junction bases unmatched: 8. The CDR3 DNA sequence: TGCGCCAGCAGTCAATCGACAGGACAGGGGGGCCTCTCTGGGGCCAACGTCCTGACTTTC. Protein product: CASSQSTGQGGLSGANVLTF.

This clone was observed many times. The chain combines TRBV25-1 with TRBJ2-7; TRBD2 agrees at 10 bases. The germline CDR1 and CDR2 sequences are MGHDK and SYGVNS. The CDR3 runs to 13 residues. V was clipped by 4 bases and J by 9 bases; unmatched bases: 6. The CDR3 DNA is TGTGCCAGCAGTGGGCTAGCGGGAGATGTGCAGTACTTC. This codes for CASSGLAGDVQYF.

The gene calls are TRBV7-9 and TRBJ1-5, with D perhaps matching TRBD1 (6 bases). The CDR3 runs 16 residues. Germline V gene data show CDR1 as SEHNR and CDR2 as FQNEAQ (reference sequence). With 2 bases removed from V and 5 bases from J, the gap between germline ends came to 16 bases. CDR3 bases: TGTGCCAGCAGCTTAAATTCGGGACAAATACATCAGCCCCAGCATTTT. It specifies CASSLNSGQIHQPQHF.

This clone has just a few counts. The V gene is TRBV28, the J gene TRBJ2-2, with no clear D. CDR1 is MDHEN, CDR2 SYDVKM, per germline. V lost 2 bases and J 3 bases, leaving 10 bases between the germline ends. The CDR3 is 15 amino acids. DNA for the CDR3: TGTGCCAGCAGTTTAGTTTCCAGATACACCGGGGAGCTGTTTTTT. Its protein is CASSLVSRYTGELFF.

The sample holds a few counts of this clone. In DNA, the CDR3 is TGTGCCAGCAGCTTAGCCGCTAGCGCGCGTTACAATGAGCAGTTCTTC. Its protein is CASSLAASARYNEQFF. V is TRBV7-6 and J is TRBJ2-1; maybe TRBD2 (6 bases). Looked up from germline, CDR1 is SGHVS and CDR2 is FNYEAQ. Trimming left V 0 bases short and J 4 bases short, with 13 bases between. The CDR3 totals 16 residues.

This clone was found a few times. The rearrangement joins TRBV7-9 to TRBJ1-2; D is undetermined. V was trimmed by 5 bases and J by 1 base, leaving 11 bases between them. The CDR3 covers 14 residues. Germline loops: CDR1 SEHNR, CDR2 FQNEAQ (reference sequence). The CDR3 sequence: CASSLTEGNYGYTF. DNA of the CDR3: TGTGCCAGCAGCCTCACAGAGGGTAACTATGGCTACACCTTC.

This clone was counted only a few times. This chain connects TRBV28 to TRBJ2-7; TRBD1 agrees at 8 bases. Germline CDR1 is MDHEN and CDR2 is SYDVKM. The length of the CDR3 is 18 residues. J was trimmed by 2 bases and V by 4 bases; bases with no gene match: 16. CDR3 protein: CASSWGKDLSGGPYEQYF. For the CDR3, the DNA is TGTGCCAGCAGTTGGGGGAAGGACCTCTCAGGGGGCCCCTACGAGCAGTACTTC.

This clone was seen a handful of times. The gene calls are TRBV19 and TRBJ2-7, with 8 bases identical to TRBD1. CDR1 and CDR2 (germline): LNHDA, SQIVND (reference sequence). The V segment lost 4 bases and the J segment 2 bases; nucleotides outside the gene matches: 4. CDR3 size: 14 residues. The CDR3 sequence: CASSRATGAYEQYF. CDR3 nucleotides: TGTGCCAGTAGTAGAGCGACAGGGGCCTACGAGCAGTACTTC.

This clone turned up a few times. The chain links TRBV7-2 to TRBJ2-1, with TRBD1 matching over 10 bases. Germline CDR1 SGHTA, CDR2 FQGNSA. V gave up 1 base and J gave up 9 bases; unmatched junction bases: 9. The CDR3 length is 16 residues. The CDR3 loop is CASSLVPTTGGGEQFF. Written as DNA, the CDR3 is TGTGCCAGCAGCTTAGTCCCAACGACAGGGGGCGGTGAGCAGTTCTTC.

The genes are TRBV6-1 and TRBJ2-1, with 7 bases identical to TRBD1. The CDR3 loop spans 14 amino acids. CDR1 is MNHNS, CDR2 SASEGT, per germline. After removal of 8 bases from V and 5 bases from J, the junction contained 9 bases not matched to a gene. CDR3 sequence (DNA): TGTGCCAGCCAGCCCGGGACAGCGAACAATGAGCAGTTCTTC. Translation: CASQPGTANNEQFF.

The V call is TRBV7-9, the J call TRBJ2-6, with 7 bases identical to TRBD1. The CDR3 extends over 16 amino acids. CDR1 SEHNR and CDR2 FQNEAQ come from the germline V gene (reference sequence). The V gene end was trimmed by 11 bases and the J gene end by 0 bases; junction bases not matched to a gene: 10. For the CDR3, the DNA is TGTGCCGGCACACAGGGGCCGAGCTCTGGGGCCAACGTCCTGACTTTC. Amino acid sequence: CAGTQGPSSGANVLTF.

V and J are TRBV7-2 and TRBJ2-1, with D possibly matching TRBD2 (5 bases). The germline gives CDR1 SGHTA, CDR2 FQGNSA. The CDR3 is 16 amino acids. The V gene lost 5 bases and the J gene lost 5 bases, with 19 bases spanning the gap. The DNA of the CDR3 is TGTGCCAGCAGCCTATGGAATAGCGTGGGGAACAATGAGCAGTTCTTC. Translated, it gives CASSLWNSVGNNEQFF.

The V and J genes are TRBV9 and TRBJ1-5; D ambiguous. Germline lookup yields CDR1 SGDLS and CDR2 YYNGEE. With 0 bases removed from V and 5 bases from J, the gap between germline ends came to 9 bases. The CDR3 consists of 14 residues. The CDR3 coding sequence is TGTGCCAGCAGCGTAGGCAGTACATATCAGCCCCAGCATTTT. It yields the protein CASSVGSTYQPQHF.

The chain uses TRBV28 and TRBJ2-7; perhaps TRBD1 as D (6 bases). The CDR3 consists of 16 residues. V was clipped by 1 base and J by 3 bases, with 16 bases between them. Germline V gives CDR1 MDHEN, CDR2 SYDVKM. The CDR3 is CASSLSDPHRVYEQYF. CDR3 DNA sequence: TGTGCCAGCAGTTTATCGGACCCCCACAGGGTCTACGAGCAGTACTTC.

The chain has TRBV11-1 and TRBJ2-5; D is uncertain. V lost 3 bases, J lost 13 bases, and 15 bases lay in between. This CDR3 comprises 12 residues. The germline V gene has CDR1 SGHAT and CDR2 FQDESV (reference sequence). CDR3 region: CASSFSSGVLYF. CDR3 sequence (DNA): TGTGCCAGCAGCTTCTCATCGGGTGTATTGTACTTC.